Listed below are T cell receptor beta chains from one sample, sequenced in a study of control samples from healthy donors and cancer patients. Assay used: immunoSEQ multiplex PCR; TCRdb lists only in-frame clones, some missing. The table includes 200,000 to 250,000 clones, just under 95% detected once. Sequences were obtained from blood. Source of these receptors: a man in his fifties or sixties in good health. The CDR3 runs from the conserved cysteine through the conserved F or W. Each record gives: D gene, clone size, V gene, J gene, CDR3 protein, CDR3 DNA. The D gene is left open where the match is weak. Clone size appears in some rows only: once, few, many, or a class for an expanded clone.

>NA|NA|TRBV29-1|TRBJ1-1
CSVVAGNTEAFF
TGCAGCGTTGTAGCCGGGAACACTGAAGCTTTCTTT
>TRBD1|NA|TRBV19|TRBJ1-2
CASSPLDRNYGYTF
TGTGCCAGTAGTCCGCTGGACAGGAACTATGGCTACACCTTC
>NA|NA|TRBV5-1|TRBJ2-5
CASSLAPGTLQETQYF
TGCGCCAGCAGCTTGGCCCCTGGGACACTACAAGAGACCCAGTACTTC
>TRBD1|NA|TRBV5-1|TRBJ1-2
CASSEGTGGPLGGYTF
TGCGCCAGCAGTGAAGGGACAGGGGGCCCACTTGGAGGCTACACCTTC
>NA|NA|TRBV18|TRBJ1-1
CASSPQRDTEAFF
TGTGCCAGCTCACCACAAAGGGACACTGAAGCTTTCTTT
>NA|NA|TRBV4-3|TRBJ1-5
CASSHPFQGNGNQPQHF
TGCGCCAGCAGCCATCCCTTCCAGGGGAACGGTAATCAGCCCCAGCATTTT
>NA|NA|TRBV27|TRBJ1-2
CASSLQGDKLNYGYTF
TGTGCCAGCAGTTTACAAGGAGATAAGTTAAACTATGGCTACACCTTC
>TRBD1|NA|TRBV28|TRBJ1-6
CASSTLQGAAYNSPLHF
TGTGCCAGCAGTACCCTACAGGGGGCCGCCTATAATTCACCCCTCCACTTT
>TRBD2|NA|TRBV7-2|TRBJ2-5
CASTWTSGGPKETQYF
TGTGCCAGCACCTGGACTAGCGGGGGACCCAAAGAGACCCAGTACTTC
>NA|NA|TRBV5-5|TRBJ1-2
CASSSNPESGCTF
TGTGCCAGCAGCTCGAATCCCGAGTCTGGCTGCACCTTC
>NA|NA|TRBV11-2|TRBJ1-6
CASSPGIYNSPLHF
TGTGCCAGCAGCCCGGGGATATATAATTCACCCCTCCACTTT
>NA|NA|TRBV19|TRBJ1-5
CASSPVLTSPGQPQHF
TGTGCCAGTAGCCCCGTCCTGACAAGCCCCGGACAGCCCCAGCATTTT
>NA|NA|TRBV3-1/TRBV3-2|TRBJ2-7
CASSRGTSYEQYF
TGTGCCAGCAGCCGCGGAACCTCCTACGAGCAGTACTTC
>TRBD1|NA|TRBV29-1|TRBJ1-1
CSVGDREFTEAFF
TGCAGCGTGGGGGACAGGGAGTTCACTGAAGCTTTCTTT
>NA|NA|TRBV19|TRBJ1-5
CASSADIYQPQHF
TGTGCCAGTAGTGCAGACATTTATCAGCCCCAGCATTTT
>TRBD2|NA|TRBV5-4|TRBJ2-7
CASSNPGTSGYEQYF
TGTGCCAGCAGCAACCCCGGGACTAGCGGCTACGAGCAGTACTTC
>TRBD1|NA|TRBV9|TRBJ1-1
CASSAARDRGSVNTEAFF
TGTGCCAGCAGCGCGGCTAGGGACAGGGGTTCGGTGAACACTGAAGCTTTCTTT
>NA|NA|TRBV20-1|TRBJ1-2
CSAMGNYGYTF
TGCAGTGCCATGGGGAACTATGGCTACACCTTC
>NA|NA|TRBV3-1/TRBV3-2|TRBJ1-4
CASSQTRSNEKLFF
TGTGCCAGCAGCCAAACCAGGTCAAATGAAAAACTGTTTTTT
>TRBD1|NA|TRBV9|TRBJ1-1
CASSVATGTGGSTEAFF
TGTGCCAGCAGCGTAGCTACTGGGACAGGGGGCTCCACTGAAGCTTTCTTT
>NA|NA|TRBV7-2|TRBJ1-1
CASSPGINTEAFF
TGTGCCAGCAGCCCGGGGATTAACACTGAAGCTTTCTTT
>NA|NA|TRBV6-5|TRBJ1-5
CASSNNQPQHF
TGTGCCAGCAGCAACAATCAGCCCCAGCATTTT
>NA|NA|TRBV28|TRBJ1-2
CASTNPVGYGYTF
TGTGCCAGCACCAACCCAGTGGGGTATGGCTACACCTTC
>TRBD2|NA|TRBV4-2|TRBJ2-3
CASSWGGGQSTDTQYF
TGTGCCAGCAGTTGGGGCGGGGGTCAGAGCACAGATACGCAGTATTTT
>TRBD1|NA|TRBV6-2/TRBV6-3|TRBJ2-1
CASSDPGQGANEQFF
TGTGCCAGCAGTGATCCGGGACAGGGGGCGAATGAGCAGTTCTTC
>NA|NA|TRBV27|TRBJ2-5
CASSLAGGVVQETQYF
TGTGCCAGCAGTTTAGCTGGGGGCGTGGTCCAAGAGACCCAGTACTTC
>NA|NA|TRBV10-1|TRBJ2-2
CASSDGGELFF
TGCGCCAGCAGTGACGGCGGGGAGCTGTTTTTT
>NA|NA|TRBV5-4|TRBJ2-1
CASSLETGRYNEQFF
TGTGCCAGCAGCTTGGAGACGGGCAGGTACAATGAGCAGTTCTTC
>NA|NA|TRBV12-3/TRBV12-4|TRBJ1-1
CASSLSSNTEAFF
TGTGCCAGCAGTTTATCGTCGAACACTGAAGCTTTCTTT
>NA|NA|TRBV19|TRBJ1-1
CASSMMRDTEAFF
TGTGCCAGTAGTATGATGAGAGACACTGAAGCTTTCTTT
>NA|NA|TRBV20-1|TRBJ2-1
CSASGSDSVFRNEQFF
TGCAGTGCTAGTGGGTCTGACTCGGTCTTTCGCAATGAGCAGTTCTTC
>NA|NA|TRBV5-1|TRBJ1-2
CASSPGGGYGYTF
TGCGCCAGCAGCCCGGGAGGGGGCTATGGCTACACCTTC
>TRBD1|NA|TRBV19|TRBJ1-2
CATTPLGQGDYGYTF
TGTGCCACCACACCCTTGGGACAGGGGGACTATGGCTACACCTTC
>TRBD2|NA|TRBV5-1|TRBJ2-3
CASSFSGGADTQYF
TGCGCCAGCAGCTTTAGCGGGGGGGCAGATACGCAGTATTTT
>TRBD1|once|TRBV6-6|TRBJ1-1
CASKITTGSGNTEAFF
TGTGCCAGCAAGATAACGACAGGGAGCGGGAACACTGAAGCTTTCTTT
>TRBD1|NA|TRBV7-2|TRBJ2-2
CASSPRDRGNTGELFF
TGTGCCAGCAGCCCTAGGGACAGGGGGAACACCGGGGAGCTGTTTTTT
>TRBD1|NA|TRBV6-2/TRBV6-3|TRBJ1-5
CASSYSGTGIQPQHF
TGTGCCAGCAGTTACTCAGGGACAGGGATTCAGCCCCAGCATTTT
>NA|NA|TRBV6-6|TRBJ1-3
CASSRDEVSSGNTIYF
TGTGCCAGCAGTCGAGACGAGGTTAGCTCTGGAAACACCATATATTTT